These T cell receptor beta chains were read from a single sample in a study of identical twins. In TCRdb, the 5' RACE reads were re-called with MiXCR into one record per CDR3 protein. In the table there are approximately 550,000 distinct CDR3 sequences, 20% to 25% of which are singletons. The sample was also linked to a second study, of yellow fever vaccine responses in identical twins.

The sequenced sample consisted of CD4+ T cells sorted from blood. These receptors were collected from a woman aged 18-30 years in good health. CDR3s include the opening cysteine and the closing phenylalanine or tryptophan. The D gene is left open where the match is weak. Clone size is given for some rows only: seen once, a few or many times, or a class if the clone is expanded.

D | length | J | V | size | DNA | CDR3
- | 12 | TRBJ1-5 | TRBV24-1 | few | TGTGCCACCAGTGACGAGAATCAGCCCCAGCATTTT | CATSDENQPQHF
- | 17 | TRBJ1-3 | TRBV18 | few | TGTGCCAGCTCACCACCGATCTCTCAGGGACGAGGAAACACCATATATTTT | CASSPPISQGRGNTIYF
TRBD1 | 17 | TRBJ2-1 | TRBV28 | many | TGTGCCAGCAGTTTAAGAGAGGTTGGGCAGGGGGCGTATGAGCAGTTCTTC | CASSLREVGQGAYEQFF
- | 15 | TRBJ1-6 | TRBV5-1 | - | TGCGCCAGCAGCCCGGGACTCCAGTATAATTCACCCCTCCACTTT | CASSPGLQYNSPLHF
- | 12 | TRBJ2-2 | TRBV7-7 | - | TGTGCCAGCAGCTCGTTCACCGGGGAGCTGTTTTTT | CASSSFTGELFF
- | 13 | TRBJ2-7 | TRBV11-2 | few | TGTGCCAGCAGCCGGACAGAGGGCATGGAGCAGTACTTC | CASSRTEGMEQYF
- | 14 | TRBJ1-5 | TRBV28 | many | TGTGCCAGCAGTTATCCCGACAGGTATCAGCCCCAGCATTTT | CASSYPDRYQPQHF
TRBD2 | 12 | TRBJ2-2 | TRBV29-1 | few | TGCAGCTCCCGCGGGGGTACCGGGGAGCTGTTTTTT | CSSRGGTGELFF
- | 13 | TRBJ2-7 | TRBV6-4 | - | TGTGCCAGCGGGAACCGGGACTTCTACGAGCAGTACTTC | CASGNRDFYEQYF
TRBD1 | 18 | TRBJ2-7 | TRBV5-1 | - | TGCGCCAGCAGCCAGAGGACAGGGGGAGCGGGAGCTTCCTACGAGCAGAACTTC | CASSQRTGGAGASYEQNF